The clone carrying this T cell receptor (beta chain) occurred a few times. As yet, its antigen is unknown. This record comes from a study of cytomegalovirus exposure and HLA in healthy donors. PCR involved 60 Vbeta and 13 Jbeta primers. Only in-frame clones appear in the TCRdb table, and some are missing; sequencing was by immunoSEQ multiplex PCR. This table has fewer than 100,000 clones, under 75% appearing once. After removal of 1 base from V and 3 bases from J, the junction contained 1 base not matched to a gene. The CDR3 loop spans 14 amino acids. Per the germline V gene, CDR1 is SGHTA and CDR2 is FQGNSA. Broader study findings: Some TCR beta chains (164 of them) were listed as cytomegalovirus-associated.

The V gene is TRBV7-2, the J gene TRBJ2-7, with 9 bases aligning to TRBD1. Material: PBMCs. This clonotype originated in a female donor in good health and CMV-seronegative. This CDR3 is CASSLDRGRYEQYF. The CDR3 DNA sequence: TGTGCCAGCAGCTTAGACAGGGGGCGCTACGAGCAGTACTTC.